Listed below are T cell receptor beta chains from one sample, sequenced in a study of shared T cell receptors in the human thymus. Profiling relied on immunoSEQ multiplex PCR, and the TCRdb table lists in-frame clones only, not all of them. The sample has fewer than 700,000 clones, around nine tenths seen once. Another study also made use of these data, one on human thymus T cells.

The sample was thymocytes. The receptors were sampled from a boy younger than two with a congenital heart defect. Each CDR3 is given without its conserved first and last residue. Each record gives: V gene, J gene, CDR3 protein.

V: TRBV5-1
J: TRBJ1-2
CDR3: ASSLKGQGLFFAGYT

V: TRBV19
J: TRBJ2-1
CDR3: ATNMGAEYNEQF

V: TRBV6-6
J: TRBJ2-2
CDR3: ASSITGELF

V: TRBV19
J: TRBJ2-7
CDR3: ASSQTGSSYEQY

V: TRBV7-2
J: TRBJ2-4
CDR3: ASSSRVAGVAKNIQY

V: TRBV15
J: TRBJ1-2
CDR3: ATSREQAGLNGYT

V: TRBV19
J: TRBJ1-3
CDR3: ASSHRFGRVTGNTIY

V: TRBV14
J: TRBJ2-2
CDR3: ASSQDTSGSLNTGELF

V: TRBV2
J: TRBJ2-7
CDR3: ASSTTGGARSAYEQY

V: TRBV28
J: TRBJ1-5
CDR3: ASRPPGTSYSNQPQH

V: TRBV10-3
J: TRBJ2-7
CDR3: AISEIERDRERLHDHEQY

V: TRBV4-1
J: TRBJ2-7
CDR3: ASSQEERRVSYEQY

V: TRBV20-1
J: TRBJ2-7
CDR3: SATGAYEQY

V: TRBV5-1
J: TRBJ2-7
CDR3: ASSSGTSGQSYEQY

V: TRBV28
J: TRBJ1-1
CDR3: ASSLGGMNTEAF

V: TRBV18
J: TRBJ2-7
CDR3: ASSPGTSGSEPYEQY

V: TRBV28
J: TRBJ2-7
CDR3: ASSPRDISYEQY

V: TRBV19
J: TRBJ1-2
CDR3: ASSVNRVINYGYT

V: TRBV4-1
J: TRBJ2-2
CDR3: ASSQESGRASGELF

V: TRBV5-1
J: TRBJ2-5
CDR3: ASSAGLAGVGETQY

V: TRBV7-9
J: TRBJ2-3
CDR3: ASSSTRGSGTDTQY

V: TRBV29-1
J: TRBJ1-1
CDR3: SAAIGGNTEAF

V: TRBV6-5
J: TRBJ2-1
CDR3: ASSSGTRNNEQF

V: TRBV6-1
J: -
CDR3: ASSEYPCGRSFYEQY

V: TRBV27
J: TRBJ2-7
CDR3: ASSPSPRATAYHEQY

V: TRBV5-6
J: TRBJ2-4
CDR3: ASSPRARRTFIQY

V: TRBV19
J: TRBJ1-1
CDR3: ASSIRGQSMGNTEAF

V: TRBV11-3
J: TRBJ1-5
CDR3: ASSFLSWTIRNQPQH

V: TRBV29-1
J: TRBJ2-3
CDR3: SVGTGTGVPRGTDTQY

V: TRBV4-3
J: TRBJ2-1
CDR3: ASSTGEHHNEQF

V: TRBV7-9
J: TRBJ2-7
CDR3: ASSPTSVPYEQY

V: TRBV5-6
J: TRBJ2-3
CDR3: ASSPKEGTDTQY

V: TRBV7-9
J: TRBJ1-5
CDR3: ASSLGDSSNQPQH

V: TRBV7-9
J: TRBJ2-3
CDR3: ASSPSGLAGRDTQY

V: TRBV2
J: TRBJ1-4
CDR3: ASSKPQGNEKLF

V: TRBV7-2
J: TRBJ2-7
CDR3: ASRPPGTSGSREQY

V: TRBV7-6
J: TRBJ2-2
CDR3: ASSKGQGAANTGELF

V: TRBV5-8
J: TRBJ2-2
CDR3: ASSTRQGGSQTGELF

V: TRBV5-6
J: TRBJ1-2
CDR3: ASSRGQGGHNYGYT

V: TRBV10-3
J: TRBJ2-3
CDR3: AIRRGLVISTDTQY